Here is one T cell receptor beta chain with its context. Antigen: not known. The sample comes from a study of T cell responses to AZD1222 COVID-19 vaccine. The CDR3 has 15 amino acids. Germline CDR1 reads SGHRS; CDR2 reads YFSETQ. Between the trimmed V and J ends, which lost 4 bases and 3 bases, there was a span of 16 bases. The table came from immunoSEQ multiplex PCR; TCRdb's copy has only in-frame clones and leaves some out. The profile covers roughly 180,000 clones, with about 90% appearing a single time and around 1.3% taken by the ten largest. Study findings and constraints: Spike-specific TCR depth and breadth grew after two AZD1222 doses. Baseline serostatus was positive in only a handful of AZD1222 recipients.

The rearrangement joins TRBV5-1 to TRBJ1-2, with TRBD1 as a possible D gene (6 bases). The receptor comes from an adult who received the AZD1222 COVID-19 vaccine. The sample consisted of peripheral blood, taken 28 days after the second AZD1222 dose. The CDR3 here is CASSDQTGRYYGYTF. CDR3 in DNA: TGCGCCAGCAGCGACCAGACAGGACGCTACTATGGCTACACCTTC.